These 27 T cell receptor beta chains came from one sample sequenced in a study of cytomegalovirus exposure and HLA in healthy donors. The PCR employed 60 Vbeta primers together with 13 Jbeta primers. TCRdb keeps only in-frame clones here, not all; method: immunoSEQ multiplex PCR. The sample has under 150,000 clones, 84% seen once. Sequencing was performed on PBMCs. The receptors originated from a boy aged 2 to 9 in good health and CMV-seronegative.

This rearrangement joins TRBV7-6 to TRBJ1-3, with D unclear. Per the germline V gene, CDR1 is SGHVS and CDR2 is FNYEAQ. V dropped 1 base and J dropped 0 bases, with 10 bases sitting between them. The CDR3 extends over 16 amino acids. In DNA form, the CDR3 reads TGTGCCAGCAGCTTAGAACGGAGGGTCTCTGGAAACACCATATATTTT. Translated: CASSLERRVSGNTIYF.

The chain links TRBV7-3 to TRBJ1-3; D gene uncertain. The germline CDR1 and CDR2 sequences are SGHTA and FQGTGA. V dropped 0 bases and J dropped 14 bases, with 14 bases sitting between them. The CDR3 loop spans 13 amino acids. The DNA of the CDR3 is TGTGCCAGCAGCTTAACGGAGGCAGGTCCCCTATATTTT. The encoded protein is CASSLTEAGPLYF.

The gene calls are TRBV6-6 and TRBJ1-4; 8 positions match TRBD1. The CDR3 is 14 residues long. The germline V gene has CDR1 MNHNY and CDR2 SVGAGI (reference sequence). J was trimmed by 10 bases and V by 4 bases; bases with no gene match: 8. CDR3 DNA sequence: TGTGCCAGCAGTTCCAGGGGGCTTTTGGTAAAACTGTTTTTT. Translating gives CASSSRGLLVKLFF.

The chain combines TRBV19 with TRBJ2-3, with 13 bases that match TRBD2. CDR3 length: 17 amino acids. CDR1 LNHDA and CDR2 SQIVND come from the germline V gene (reference sequence). V trimming: 5 bases; J trimming: 4 bases; junction bases outside the gene matches: 9. In DNA, the CDR3 is TGTGCCAGTAGTCACCCGAGGACTAGCGGGAGACCAGATACGCAGTATTTT. This gives the protein CASSHPRTSGRPDTQYF.

The V and J genes are TRBV5-4 and TRBJ2-3; D gene uncertain. The CDR3 loop spans 20 amino acids. Germline V lookup: CDR1 SGHNT, CDR2 YYREEE (reference sequence). Trimming removed 0 bases at V and 0 bases at J, with 23 bases between. CDR3 residues: CASSLEGVVSRRLSTDTQYF. In DNA, the CDR3 is TGTGCCAGCAGCTTGGAAGGTGTGGTATCGCGACGACTGAGCACAGATACGCAGTATTTT. The entire variable domain, with the rest obtained from reference TRBV5-4 and TRBJ2-3, is as follows: ETGVTQSPTHLIKTRGQQVTLRCSSQSGHNTVSWYQQALGQGPQFIFQYYREEENGRGNFPPRFSGLQFPNYSSELNVNALELDDSALYLCASSLEGVVSRRLSTDTQYFGPGTRLTVL.

The J gene is TRBJ1-2, the V gene TRBV6-5, with D possibly TRBD1 on 5 matching bases. Germline CDR1 MNHEY, CDR2 SVGAGI. V shed 6 bases and J shed 5 bases, with 10 bases lying between them. CDR3 length: 12 amino acids. CDR3 nucleotide sequence: TGTGCCAGCAGGAGGGAGGGGTATGGCTACACCTTC. As protein: CASRREGYGYTF.

This chain connects TRBV2 to TRBJ1-5, with D tentatively TRBD1 (6 bases). CDR3 length: 16 residues. Trimming cost V 6 bases and J 0 bases, with 15 bases left between them. CDR1 SNHLY and CDR2 FYNNEI come from the germline V gene. CDR3 DNA sequence: TGTGCCAGCAGCAGGACAGAAGTTTATAGCAATCAGCCCCAGCATTTT. This encodes CASSRTEVYSNQPQHF.

This chain connects TRBV7-8 to TRBJ1-5; tentatively, D is TRBD1 (5 bases). V shed 5 bases and J shed 6 bases, with 14 bases lying between them. The CDR3 sequence is 14 residues long. CDR1 SGHVS and CDR2 FQNEAQ come from the germline V gene. The CDR3 here is CASSINPTGQPQHF. Here the CDR3 DNA reads TGTGCCAGCAGCATTAATCCCACAGGTCAGCCCCAGCATTTT.

The chain carries TRBV19 and TRBJ2-2; TRBD1 matches at 8 bases. The germline gives CDR1 LNHDA, CDR2 SQIVND (reference sequence). CDR3 length: 16 amino acids. J lost 3 bases, V lost 2 bases, and 5 bases had no gene match. CDR3 residues: CASSISGTGDTGELFF. As DNA, the CDR3 is TGTGCCAGTAGTATAAGTGGGACAGGTGACACCGGGGAGCTGTTTTTT.

In its sample, this clone was seen a few times. The chain is built from TRBV13 and TRBJ1-4, with D unresolved. CDR1 PRHDT and CDR2 FYEKMQ come from the germline V gene (reference sequence). V lost 3 bases to trimming and J lost 8 bases, with 4 bases between them. The CDR3 consists of 11 residues. The CDR3 DNA reads TGTGCCAGCAGCTTTAGCGAAAAACTGTTTTTT. It encodes CASSFSEKLFF.

V and J are TRBV5-1 and TRBJ1-2; 9 nucleotides line up with TRBD1. CDR1 SGHRS and CDR2 YFSETQ come from the germline V gene. J gave up 8 bases and V 3 bases, and 11 bases lay outside the gene matches. This CDR3 spans 15 amino acids. The CDR3 nucleotides are TGCGCCAGCAGCTCCCGTGCCGAGGGACAGGGCGGCTACACCTTC. This translates into CASSSRAEGQGGYTF. Full variable domain (missing parts from reference TRBV5-1 and TRBJ1-2): KAGVTQTPRYLIKTRGQQVTLSCSPISGHRSVSWYQQTPGQGLQFLFEYFSETQRNKGNFPGRFSGRQFSNSRSEMNVSTLELGDSALYLCASSSRAEGQGGYTFGSGTRLTVV.

This chain links TRBV11-3 with TRBJ1-5; a possible D gene is TRBD1 (6 bases). This CDR3 comprises 14 residues. The germline CDR1 and CDR2 sequences are SGHNT and YENEEA. V lost 8 bases and J 6 bases, leaving 17 bases between the germline ends. The CDR3 loop is CASPRTAPGQPQHF. The CDR3 nucleotides read TGTGCCAGCCCTAGGACAGCGCCTGGTCAGCCCCAGCATTTT.

This sequence joins TRBV9 and TRBJ2-3; D not certain. Germline V gene sequence: CDR1 SGDLS, CDR2 YYNGEE. V shed 4 bases and J shed 0 bases, with 3 bases lying between them. The CDR3 totals 12 residues. This chain's CDR3 is CASSLSTDTQYF. For the CDR3, the DNA is TGTGCCAGCAGCCTTAGCACAGATACGCAGTATTTT.

The chain has TRBV5-6 and TRBJ2-1; 7 nucleotides line up with TRBD1. The CDR3 has 16 amino acids. Trimming cost V 4 bases and J 3 bases; bases outside gene matches: 10. Germline V lookup: CDR1 SGHDT, CDR2 YYEEEE. DNA of the CDR3: TGTGCCAGCAGCCAATGGGGACAGCCAAACTACAATGAGCAGTTCTTC. Amino acids: CASSQWGQPNYNEQFF.

As for this clone: The sample has other DNA sequences that encode this CDR3 too. The chain recombines TRBV2 with TRBJ2-7, with 7 bases matching TRBD1. The V and J ends lost 6 bases and 3 bases, in that order; junction bases with no gene match: 2. CDR1 and CDR2 from the germline V gene are SNHLY and FYNNEI. The CDR3 consists of 12 residues. CDR3 amino acids: CASRQGVYEQYF. The CDR3 DNA is TGTGCCAGCAGGCAGGGGGTCTACGAGCAGTACTTC.

V is TRBV5-1 and J is TRBJ1-1; 7 bases match TRBD1. The CDR3 totals 12 residues. Germline loops: CDR1 SGHRS, CDR2 YFSETQ. V dropped 2 bases and J dropped 8; count of bases not matched to a gene: 3. The CDR3 loop is CASSLTGVEAFF. Here the CDR3 DNA reads TGCGCCAGCAGCTTAACAGGGGTGGAAGCTTTCTTT.

J is TRBJ1-6 and V is TRBV5-1; 9 nucleotides agree with TRBD1. The V segment lost 4 bases and the J segment 11 bases; nucleotides outside the gene matches: 13. CDR3 length equals 16 residues. The germline CDR1 and CDR2 sequences are SGHRS and YFSETQ. The CDR3 DNA reads as TGCGCCAGCAGCAGAGGACAGGGGACCTTTTTTCCACCCCTCCACTTT. Translated, it gives CASSRGQGTFFPPLHF.

The chain combines TRBV5-6 with TRBJ2-6; D possibly corresponds to TRBD1 (6 bases). The CDR3 has 15 residues. Trimming took 3 bases from V and 4 from J, leaving 11 bases between them. The germline CDR1 and CDR2 sequences are SGHDT and YYEEEE. The CDR3 nucleotides are TGTGCCAGCAGCTGGGACACTTCGGGGGCCAACGTCCTGACTTTC. Residues: CASSWDTSGANVLTF.

This rearrangement joins TRBV4-2 to TRBJ1-3; D perhaps matches TRBD1 (5 bases). The CDR3 is 16 residues long. Trimming shortened V by 0 bases and J by 2 bases, and 11 bases separated the two germline ends. Germline CDR1 and CDR2: LGHNA and YNFKEQ. CDR3 protein: CASSQDIGRAGNTIYF. In DNA, the CDR3 is TGTGCCAGCAGCCAAGATATCGGCAGGGCTGGAAACACCATATATTTT.

The chain is built from TRBV9 and TRBJ2-1; the D is unclear. Germline CDR1 and CDR2: SGDLS and YYNGEE. Trimming pared 0 bases from V and 4 bases from J, leaving 5 bases between. The CDR3 loop spans 13 amino acids. The CDR3 sequence is CASSVEEYNEQFF. The CDR3 region has the DNA TGTGCCAGCAGCGTAGAGGAGTACAATGAGCAGTTCTTC.

This clone was picked up one time. The chain employs TRBV6-5 and TRBJ2-7, with 9 bases that match TRBD2. CDR3 size: 14 residues. Germline V gene lookup returns CDR1 MNHEY and CDR2 SVGAGI. The ends lost 5 bases at V and 7 bases at J; junction bases unmatched: 9. This CDR3 is CASSRGLAGVEQYF. In DNA, the CDR3 is TGTGCCAGCAGTAGGGGATTAGCGGGAGTGGAGCAGTACTTC.

This clone was counted between two and nine times. This chain uses TRBV7-8 with TRBJ1-1; D possibly corresponds to TRBD1 (5 bases). CDR1 and CDR2 (germline): SGHVS, FQNEAQ. V was clipped by 0 bases and J by 13 bases, with 30 bases between them. The length of the CDR3 is 18 residues. Here the CDR3 reads CASSLARVWERTRGINFF. In DNA, the CDR3 is TGTGCCAGCAGCTTAGCAAGGGTCTGGGAACGAACAAGGGGCATCAATTTCTTT.

V usage is TRBV6-5 and J usage is TRBJ2-5; a possible D gene is TRBD2 (6 bases). The CDR3 runs to 13 residues. Trimming removed 6 bases from V and 1 base from J, with 9 bases in between. The germline CDR1 and CDR2 sequences are MNHEY and SVGAGI. CDR3 DNA sequence: TGTGCCAGCAGCCAGGGACTCCAAGAGACCCAGTACTTC. It specifies CASSQGLQETQYF.

On this clone itself: Other DNA sequences in the sample encode the same CDR3. The gene calls are TRBV5-1 and TRBJ2-2, with 9 nucleotides matching TRBD2. There are 15 residues in the CDR3. V shed 4 bases, J shed 2 bases, and the junction held 3 bases outside the gene matches. Per the germline V gene, CDR1 is SGHRS and CDR2 is YFSETQ. In nucleotides, the CDR3 is TGCGCCAGCAGCCTGGGACTAGCTAACACCGGGGAGCTGTTTTTT. The encoded protein is CASSLGLANTGELFF.

The rearrangement uses TRBV2 and TRBJ2-7; no definite D call. The germline V and J ends were trimmed by 5 bases and 4 bases, with 12 bases remaining between them. From germline, CDR1 is SNHLY and CDR2 FYNNEI. This CDR3 has 13 amino acids. For the CDR3, the DNA is TGTGCCAGCAGTACCCTCCCCGAGTACGAGCAGTACTTC. As protein: CASSTLPEYEQYF.

The chain couples TRBV4-2 to TRBJ2-7; TRBD1 matches at 10 bases. J gave up 0 bases and V 1 base, and 0 bases lay outside the gene matches. The CDR3 is 15 residues long. Germline CDR1 is LGHNA and CDR2 is YNFKEQ. The CDR3 DNA follows: TGTGCCAGCAGCCAAGGGACAGGGGGCTCCTACGAGCAGTACTTC. Encoded protein: CASSQGTGGSYEQYF.

V usage is TRBV19 and J usage is TRBJ1-5, with 7 bases fitting TRBD1. Germline CDR1 is LNHDA and CDR2 is SQIVND (reference sequence). The CDR3 is 13 residues long. The V segment lost 10 bases and the J segment 8 bases; nucleotides outside the gene matches: 11. CDR3 nucleotide sequence: TGTGCCACCGTAAACAGGGGCGTGGAGCCCCAGCATTTT. It encodes CATVNRGVEPQHF.